Shown below are 32 T cell receptor beta chains from a single sample sequenced in a study. TCRdb passed the 5' RACE reads through MiXCR, listing each CDR3 protein once. The sample has 45,000 to 60,000 distinct CDR3 sequences; almost 25% are singletons. Sequenced material: tumor-infiltrating naive CD4+ T cells sorted from the breast tumor. Subset meaning: naive CD4+ T cells, CD4+CD45RA+CD25-. The receptors were gathered from a female donor with breast cancer.

The genes are TRBV6-1 and TRBJ1-1; 8 bases agree with TRBD1. The CDR3 extends over 13 amino acids. In germline, CDR1 is MNHNS, CDR2 SASEGT. The V gene end was trimmed by 6 bases and the J gene end by 4 bases; junction bases not matched to a gene: 4. CDR3 amino acids: CASRKQGGTEAFF. CDR3 sequence (DNA): TGTGCCAGCAGGAAACAGGGGGGCACTGAAGCTTTCTTT.

This clonotype came up a few times. V gene TRBV7-2 combines with J gene TRBJ1-2; D uncertain. Looked up from germline, CDR1 is SGHTA and CDR2 is FQGNSA. The CDR3 length is 12 residues. Trimming removed 10 bases at V and 4 bases at J, with 13 bases between. The CDR3 nucleotides are TGTGCCACCTCTCCAGGTGCCTATGGCTACACCTTC. Its translation is CATSPGAYGYTF.

The J gene is TRBJ1-4, the V gene TRBV7-9, with 9 bases fitting TRBD1. From germline, CDR1 is SEHNR and CDR2 FQNEAQ (reference sequence). The CDR3 covers 16 residues. The J segment lost 8 bases and the V segment lost 4 bases, leaving 11 bases of the junction unmatched. Here the CDR3 DNA reads TGTGCCAGCAGCTCCCGGGGACAGGGTCGGCGGGAAAAACTGTTTTTT. The encoded protein is CASSSRGQGRREKLFF.

This chain links TRBV5-1 with TRBJ2-2; 8 nucleotides agree with TRBD2. The CDR3 has 17 residues. V lost 0 bases, J lost 0 bases, and 4 bases stayed unmatched. Germline V gene lookup returns CDR1 SGHRS and CDR2 YFSETQ. CDR3 DNA sequence: TGCGCCAGCAGCTTGGTGAGCGGGAGAGCGAACACCGGGGAGCTGTTTTTT. Translating gives CASSLVSGRANTGELFF.

In this sample, this clonotype turned up many times. The chain joins TRBV10-3 to TRBJ1-5; no definite D call. Germline CDR1 and CDR2: ENHRY and SYGVKD. The CDR3 runs to 12 residues. Trimming shortened V by 2 bases and J by 3 bases, and 2 bases separated the two germline ends. The CDR3 loop reads CAISENNQPQHF. As DNA, the CDR3 is TGTGCCATCAGTGAGAACAATCAGCCCCAGCATTTT.

Note on this clonotype: It may be a read error: a sequence one base away is much more abundant. The V gene is TRBV5-1, the J gene TRBJ1-1, with D possibly TRBD1 on 6 matching bases. V was clipped by 4 bases and J by 0 bases, with 16 bases between them. Germline V gene data show CDR1 as SGHRS and CDR2 as YFSETQ. The CDR3 has 16 residues. CDR3 region: CASSPRFDRMNTEAFF. CDR3 sequence (DNA): TGCGCCAGCAGCCCCCGGTTTGACAGGATGAACACTGAAGCTTTCTTT.

This clonotype was found a few times. This chain joins TRBV5-4 and TRBJ2-7, with D unresolved. The V gene lost 3 bases and the J gene lost 0 bases, with 16 bases spanning the gap. Germline lookup yields CDR1 SGHNT and CDR2 YYREEE (reference sequence). The CDR3 runs to 16 residues. The chain's CDR3 is CASSSPGGDFSYEQYF. As DNA, the CDR3 is TGTGCCAGCAGCTCCCCCGGTGGGGATTTCTCCTACGAGCAGTACTTC.

The rearrangement links TRBV7-2 to TRBJ2-7; 8 bases agree with TRBD2. This CDR3 comprises 15 residues. The germline V gene has CDR1 SGHTA and CDR2 FQGNSA. V dropped 5 bases and J dropped 6; count of bases not matched to a gene: 12. The CDR3 DNA is TGTGCCAGCAGCGTCGGGAGGGCAGGGATCAGCGAGCAGTACTTC. Protein product: CASSVGRAGISEQYF.

A few counts support this clonotype. The chain joins TRBV20-1 to TRBJ1-3, with D maybe TRBD1 (5 bases). This CDR3 has 11 residues. From germline, CDR1 is DFQATT and CDR2 SNEGSKA (reference sequence). V was pared by 2 bases and J by 9 bases, with 8 bases between. CDR3 sequence (DNA): TGCAGTGCTAGACAGGGCGGCACCATATATTTT. Its translation is CSARQGGTIYF.

This clonotype appeared a few times. V is TRBV5-1 and J is TRBJ2-1; D not resolved. The ends were cut back, 2 bases at V and 0 bases at J, with 9 bases in the middle. CDR3 length: 15 amino acids. Germline CDR1 reads SGHRS; CDR2 reads YFSETQ. CDR3 amino acids: CASSFSTSSYNEQFF. CDR3 DNA sequence: TGCGCCAGCAGCTTTTCCACCAGCTCCTACAATGAGCAGTTCTTC.

The chain joins TRBV4-1 to TRBJ1-3; D is perhaps TRBD1 (5 bases). Germline values: CDR1 MGHRA, CDR2 YSYEKL. The CDR3 length is 15 residues. V lost 4 bases, J lost 6 bases, and 16 bases lay in between. Written as DNA, the CDR3 is TGCGCCAGCAGCCGGGACTCCGGGCTCTTAAACACCATATATTTT. Translating gives CASSRDSGLLNTIYF.

The chain combines TRBV29-1 with TRBJ1-1; 8 nucleotides line up with TRBD1. Per the germline V gene, CDR1 is SQVTM and CDR2 is ANQGSEA. Trimming took 7 bases from V and 3 from J; bases not matched to a gene: 7. The CDR3 contains 13 residues. The CDR3 reads CSGQIQGDTEAFF. The CDR3 coding sequence is TGCAGCGGGCAGATACAGGGGGACACTGAAGCTTTCTTT.

The table lists this clonotype with many counts. This chain uses TRBV4-3 with TRBJ1-3, with D uncertain. V lost 1 base, J lost 2 bases, and 9 bases lay in between. The length of the CDR3 is 15 residues. Germline V CDR1 and CDR2: LGHNA, YSLEER. The CDR3 sequence: CASSQAIYTGNTIYF. Here the CDR3 DNA reads TGCGCCAGCAGCCAAGCGATATATACTGGAAACACCATATATTTT.

This clonotype has more than one count but fewer than ten. The chain uses TRBV5-1 and TRBJ2-7; 7 nucleotides agree with TRBD2. The CDR3 covers 15 residues. The germline V gene encodes CDR1 SGHRS and CDR2 YFSETQ. J was trimmed by 2 bases and V by 0 bases; bases with no gene match: 5. DNA for the CDR3: TGCGCCAGCAGCTTGGTGGGGACTACTACCTACGAGCAGTACTTC. Translating it yields CASSLVGTTTYEQYF.

This clonotype came up a few times. The chain links TRBV7-8 to TRBJ1-1; D might be TRBD1 (6 bases). Germline V lookup: CDR1 SGHVS, CDR2 FQNEAQ. CDR3 length: 12 residues. Trimming removed 5 bases from V and 11 bases from J, with 15 bases in between. The chain's CDR3 is CASSPVTGQAFF. The CDR3 nucleotides are TGTGCCAGCAGCCCGGTGACAGGTCAGGCTTTCTTT.

The V call is TRBV20-1, the J call TRBJ2-5; D is perhaps TRBD1 or TRBD2 (5 bases each). CDR1 and CDR2 from the germline V gene are DFQATT and SNEGSKA (reference sequence). V shed 5 bases and J shed 4 bases, with 17 bases lying between them. This CDR3 spans 14 amino acids. The DNA for the CDR3 is TGCAGTGCTTTGTGGGGGAGAGGGATAGAGACCCAGTACTTC. Its translation: CSALWGRGIETQYF.

This clonotype was seen a few times. The genes are TRBV6-5 and TRBJ2-7; perhaps TRBD1 as D (5 bases). Trimming took 5 bases from V and 2 from J, leaving 16 bases between them. This CDR3 has 15 residues. Germline CDR1 and CDR2: MNHEY and SVGAGI. CDR3 nucleotides: TGTGCCAGCAGTAGATACACCCTAGGGGCCTACGAGCAGTACTTC. As protein: CASSRYTLGAYEQYF.

A few counts support this clonotype. The genes are TRBV7-9 and TRBJ2-7; 9 bases match TRBD1. The germline CDR1 and CDR2 sequences are SEHNR and FQNEAQ (reference sequence). This CDR3 is built from 15 residues. V was pared by 5 bases and J by 5 bases, with 10 bases of the junction left unmatched. This CDR3 reads CASSVGTGGIHEQYF. Here the CDR3 DNA reads TGTGCCAGCAGCGTAGGAACAGGGGGCATCCACGAGCAGTACTTC. The variable domain in full, with the rest retrieved from reference TRBV7-9 and TRBJ2-7, is DTGVSQNPRHKITKRGQNVTFRCDPISEHNRLYWYRQTLGQGPEFLTYFQNEAQLEKSRLLSDRFSAERPKGSFSTLEIQRTEQGDSAMYLCASSVGTGGIHEQYFGPGTRLTVT.

This clonotype was counted many times. This chain uses TRBV4-2 with TRBJ2-7; the D gene is possibly TRBD2 (6 bases). V was clipped by 1 base and J by 0 bases, with 13 bases between them. Germline CDR1 is LGHNA and CDR2 is YNFKEQ. CDR3 length equals 16 residues. The DNA of the CDR3 is TGTGCCAGCAGCCAAGGGCTAGCGCTGAGCTCCTACGAGCAGTACTTC. As protein: CASSQGLALSSYEQYF.

On this clonotype itself: Likely a read error: the CDR3 ends without its conserved phenylalanine or tryptophan. The chain employs TRBV4-1 and TRBJ2-7, with D perhaps TRBD1 (5 bases). The ends were cut back, 1 base at V and 6 bases at J, with 25 bases in the middle. Germline V gene data show CDR1 as MGHRA and CDR2 as YSYEKL. The CDR3 has 18 residues. The CDR3 DNA follows: TGCGCCAGCAGCCAAGCCTACCTTCCTATCGACAGAATATCCGAGCAGTACCTC. It codes for CASSQAYLPIDRISEQYL.

This clonotype was recorded a few times. The gene calls are TRBV6-1 and TRBJ2-1, with TRBD1 identical over 8 bases. The CDR3 length is 15 residues. Germline lookup yields CDR1 MNHNS and CDR2 SASEGT. V was pared by 7 bases and J by 2 bases, with 7 bases of the junction left unmatched. CDR3 protein: CASKRTGQTYNEQFF. CDR3 coding DNA: TGTGCCAGCAAAAGGACAGGGCAAACCTACAATGAGCAGTTCTTC.

This clonotype was counted a few times. This sequence joins TRBV5-4 and TRBJ1-6, with D unclear. The germline V and J ends were trimmed by 0 bases and 6 bases, with 13 bases remaining between them. Germline V lookup: CDR1 SGHNT, CDR2 YYREEE (reference sequence). CDR3 length: 16 residues. The CDR3 region has the DNA TGTGCCAGCAGCTTGGACCTTAATTGGGGTAATTCACCCCTCCACTTT. Translating it yields CASSLDLNWGNSPLHF.

Comment on this clonotype: This sequence may be a read error, since a much larger clone differs from it by one base. The chain is built from TRBV5-5 and TRBJ2-7; 7 bases align to TRBD2. Germline lookup yields CDR1 SGHKS and CDR2 YYEKEE (reference sequence). This CDR3 is 13 amino acids long. Trimming cost V 0 bases and J 6 bases; bases outside gene matches: 3. CDR3 in DNA: TGTGCCAGCAGCTTGGTCGGGGGGATCGAGCAGTACTTC. Amino acid sequence: CASSLVGGIEQYF.

This clonotype was observed a few times. The chain has TRBV2 and TRBJ2-6; perhaps TRBD1 as D (6 bases). V was clipped by 7 bases and J by 0 bases, with 16 bases between them. The CDR3 length is 17 residues. Germline V gene data show CDR1 as SNHLY and CDR2 as FYNNEI. For the CDR3, the DNA is TGTGCCAGCACCGGACAGTATATGGCCTCTGGGGCCAACGTCCTGACTTTC. Protein product: CASTGQYMASGANVLTF.

This clonotype was detected a few times. The genes are TRBV20-1 and TRBJ2-2, with 10 nucleotides matching TRBD2. J lost 6 bases, V lost 1 base, and 5 bases had no gene match. Germline CDR1 is DFQATT and CDR2 is SNEGSKA (reference sequence). The CDR3 totals 15 residues. As DNA, the CDR3 is TGCAGTGCTAGAGCGGGACTAGCGTTCTCCGGGGAGCTGTTTTTT. The encoded protein is CSARAGLAFSGELFF.

This clonotype was observed a handful of times. The rearrangement joins TRBV2 to TRBJ2-1; 7 bases match TRBD2. Germline-derived CDR1 and CDR2 are SNHLY and FYNNEI. There are 14 residues in the CDR3. Trimming at V came to 4 bases and at J to 11 bases, leaving 11 bases not matched to a gene. The CDR3 protein is CASSGGLGRGKQFF. Here the CDR3 DNA reads TGTGCCAGCAGTGGAGGACTAGGACGAGGGAAGCAGTTCTTC.

This sequence joins TRBV11-2 and TRBJ2-7; D possibly matches TRBD1 or TRBD2 (5 bases each). CDR3 length: 14 amino acids. Germline-derived CDR1 and CDR2 are SGHAT and FQNNGV. With 5 bases removed from V and 4 bases from J, the gap between germline ends came to 15 bases. This CDR3 is CASSPWGSGYEQYF. The DNA of the CDR3 is TGTGCCAGCAGCCCTTGGGGGTCCGGATACGAGCAGTACTTC.

The chain has TRBV20-1 and TRBJ2-1, with TRBD2 matching 9 bases. The CDR3 runs to 16 residues. CDR1 and CDR2 from the germline V gene are DFQATT and SNEGSKA (reference sequence). V shed 0 bases and J 8 bases; nucleotides not matched to a gene: 11. The CDR3 loop reads CSAREPLAGLRDEQFF. In nucleotides, the CDR3 is TGCAGTGCTAGAGAACCGCTAGCGGGACTTAGGGATGAGCAGTTCTTC.

This clonotype was detected only a few times. The V call is TRBV12-3 or TRBV12-4, the J call TRBJ1-2, with D uncertain. Trimming removed 4 bases at V and 4 bases at J, with 10 bases between. CDR3 length: 13 amino acids. The CDR3, as DNA: TGTGCCAGCAGTTCCCGACTATTCTATGGCTACACCTTC. This encodes CASSSRLFYGYTF.

The V gene is TRBV29-1, the J gene TRBJ1-6; D is undetermined. This CDR3 is 14 amino acids long. Trimming took 4 bases from V and 7 from J, leaving 14 bases between them. Germline V lookup: CDR1 SQVTM, CDR2 ANQGSEA. CDR3 sequence reads: CSVAVKDPNSPLHF. The CDR3 region has the DNA TGCAGCGTTGCGGTAAAGGATCCCAATTCACCCCTCCACTTT.

The chain couples TRBV30 to TRBJ2-1; 12 nucleotides match TRBD2. The V gene end was trimmed by 3 bases and the J gene end by 7 bases; junction bases not matched to a gene: 7. Germline V gene lookup returns CDR1 GTSNPN and CDR2 SVGIG (reference sequence). CDR3 length equals 15 residues. DNA for the CDR3: TGTGCCTGGAGCATAGGACTAGCGGGACTGAATGAGCAGTTCTTC. It translates to CAWSIGLAGLNEQFF. Using reference TRBV30 and TRBJ2-1 for the parts outside the CDR3, the full variable domain is SQTIHQWPATLVQPVGSPLSLECTVEGTSNPNLYWYRQAAGRGLQLLFYSVGIGQISSEVPQNLSASRPQDRQFILSSKKLLLSDSGFYLCAWSIGLAGLNEQFFGPGTRLTVL.

The gene calls are TRBV7-8 and TRBJ2-3; 9 bases match TRBD1. Germline CDR1 reads SGHVS; CDR2 reads FQNEAQ. CDR3 size: 16 residues. J was trimmed by 3 bases and V by 3 bases; bases with no gene match: 7. The CDR3 DNA sequence: TGTGCCAGCAGCTTCCTCCCGGGACAGGGAACAGATACGCAGTATTTT. Protein product: CASSFLPGQGTDTQYF.